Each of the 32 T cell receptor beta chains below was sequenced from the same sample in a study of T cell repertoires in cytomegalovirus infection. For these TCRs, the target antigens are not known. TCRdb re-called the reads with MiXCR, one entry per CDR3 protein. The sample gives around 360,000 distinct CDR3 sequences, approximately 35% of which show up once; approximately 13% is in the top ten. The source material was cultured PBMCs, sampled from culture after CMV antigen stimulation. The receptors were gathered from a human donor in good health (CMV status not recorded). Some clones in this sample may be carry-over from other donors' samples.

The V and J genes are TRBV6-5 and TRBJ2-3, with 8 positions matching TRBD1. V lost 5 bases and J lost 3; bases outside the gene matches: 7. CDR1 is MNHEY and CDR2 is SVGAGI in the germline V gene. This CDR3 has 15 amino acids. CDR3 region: CASSPGQGLTDTQYF. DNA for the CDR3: TGTGCCAGCAGTCCAGGACAGGGTTTGACAGATACGCAGTATTTT.

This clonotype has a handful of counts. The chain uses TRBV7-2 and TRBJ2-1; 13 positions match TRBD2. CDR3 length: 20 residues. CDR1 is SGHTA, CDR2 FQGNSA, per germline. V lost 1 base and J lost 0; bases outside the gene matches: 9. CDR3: CASSLGFGTSGISSYNEQFF. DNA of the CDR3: TGTGCCAGCAGCTTAGGTTTCGGGACTAGCGGGATAAGCTCCTACAATGAGCAGTTCTTC.

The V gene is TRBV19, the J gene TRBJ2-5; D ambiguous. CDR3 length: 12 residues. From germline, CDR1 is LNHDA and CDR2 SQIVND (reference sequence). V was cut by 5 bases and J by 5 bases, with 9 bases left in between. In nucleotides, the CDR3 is TGTGCCAGTAGTGTGGGCCGGGAGACCCAGTACTTC. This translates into CASSVGRETQYF.

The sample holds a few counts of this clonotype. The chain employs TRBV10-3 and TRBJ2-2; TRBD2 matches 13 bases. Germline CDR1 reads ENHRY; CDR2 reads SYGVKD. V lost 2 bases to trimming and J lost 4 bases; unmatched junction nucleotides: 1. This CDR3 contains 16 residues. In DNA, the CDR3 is TGTGCCATCAGTGAGCGGACTAGCGGGAGCACCGGGGAGCTGTTTTTT. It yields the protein CAISERTSGSTGELFF.

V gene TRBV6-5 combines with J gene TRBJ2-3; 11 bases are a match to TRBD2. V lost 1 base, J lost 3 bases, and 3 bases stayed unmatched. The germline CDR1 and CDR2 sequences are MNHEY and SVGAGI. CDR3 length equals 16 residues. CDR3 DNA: TGTGCCAGCAGTTACTATCCTAGCGGGAGGACAGATACGCAGTATTTT. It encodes CASSYYPSGRTDTQYF.

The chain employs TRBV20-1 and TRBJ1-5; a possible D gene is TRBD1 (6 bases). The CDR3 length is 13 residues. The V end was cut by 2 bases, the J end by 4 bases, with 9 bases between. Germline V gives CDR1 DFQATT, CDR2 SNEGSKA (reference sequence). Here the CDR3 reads CSARRQVNQPQHF. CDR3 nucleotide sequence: TGCAGTGCTAGACGACAGGTGAATCAGCCCCAGCATTTT.

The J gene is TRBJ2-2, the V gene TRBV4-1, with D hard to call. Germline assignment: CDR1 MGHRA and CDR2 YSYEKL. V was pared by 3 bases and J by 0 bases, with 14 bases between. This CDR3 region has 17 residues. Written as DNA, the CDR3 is TGCGCCAGCAGCCAGTTCACACGAGAGGCGAACACCGGGGAGCTGTTTTTT. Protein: CASSQFTREANTGELFF.

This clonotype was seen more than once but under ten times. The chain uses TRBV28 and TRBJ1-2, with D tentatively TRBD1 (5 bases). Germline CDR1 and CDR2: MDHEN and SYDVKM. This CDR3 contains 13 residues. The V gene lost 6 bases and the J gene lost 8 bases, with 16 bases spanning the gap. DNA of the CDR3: TGTGCCAGCAGCCCAGGGACTTGGGGGGGCTACACCTTC. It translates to CASSPGTWGGYTF.

The CDR3 here is CASSSTGEDQPQHF. The CDR3 nucleotides are TGTGCCAGCAGTTCTACAGGGGAGGATCAGCCCCAGCATTTT. V is TRBV12-3 or TRBV12-4 and J is TRBJ1-5; 7 bases agree with TRBD1. The junction had 5 bases not matched to a gene; V was cut back by 4 bases and J by 5 bases. The CDR3 is made up of 14 amino acids.

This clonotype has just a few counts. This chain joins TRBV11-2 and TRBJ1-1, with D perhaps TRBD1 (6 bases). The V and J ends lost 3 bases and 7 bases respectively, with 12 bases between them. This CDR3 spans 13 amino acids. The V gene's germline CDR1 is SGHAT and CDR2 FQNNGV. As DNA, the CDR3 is TGTGCCAGCAGCTTTGGGGGGGCGAATGAAGCTTTCTTT. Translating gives CASSFGGANEAFF.

The CDR3 sequence is CSAEFIPGNCSLHYEQYV. DNA for the CDR3: TGCAGCGCTGAATTTATCCCCGGCAATTGTAGTCTGCACTACGAGCAGTACGTC. V is TRBV29-1 and J is TRBJ2-7; D is unclear. The CDR3 is 18 amino acids. Germline CDR1 and CDR2: SQVTM and ANQGSEA.

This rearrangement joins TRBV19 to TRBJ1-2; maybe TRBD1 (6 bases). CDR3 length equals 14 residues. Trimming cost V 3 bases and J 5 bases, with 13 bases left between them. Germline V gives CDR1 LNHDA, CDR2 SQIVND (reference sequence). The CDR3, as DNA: TGTGCCAGTAGTATCGTACAGGGTTGGTATGGCTACACCTTC. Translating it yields CASSIVQGWYGYTF.

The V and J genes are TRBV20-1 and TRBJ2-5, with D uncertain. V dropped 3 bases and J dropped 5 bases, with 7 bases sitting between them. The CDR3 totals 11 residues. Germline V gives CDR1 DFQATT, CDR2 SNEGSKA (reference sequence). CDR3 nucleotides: TGCAGTGCTAGCACCGGGGAGACCCAGTACTTC. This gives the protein CSASTGETQYF.

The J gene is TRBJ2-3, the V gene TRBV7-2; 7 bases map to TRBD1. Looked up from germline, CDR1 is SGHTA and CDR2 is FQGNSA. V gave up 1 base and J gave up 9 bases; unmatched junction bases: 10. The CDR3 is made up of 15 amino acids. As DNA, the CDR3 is TGTGCCAGCAGCTTAGAACCGACAGGGACGGTAACGCAGTATTTT. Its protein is CASSLEPTGTVTQYF.

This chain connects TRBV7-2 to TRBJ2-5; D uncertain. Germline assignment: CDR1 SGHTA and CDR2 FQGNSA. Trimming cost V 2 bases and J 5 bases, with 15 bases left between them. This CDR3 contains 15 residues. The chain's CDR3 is CASSLFAGNQETQYF. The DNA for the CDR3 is TGTGCCAGCAGCTTATTTGCAGGCAATCAGGAGACCCAGTACTTC. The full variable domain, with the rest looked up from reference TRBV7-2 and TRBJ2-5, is GAGVSQSPSNKVTEKGKDVELRCDPISGHTALYWYRQSLGQGLEFLIYFQGNSAPDKSGLPSDRFSAERTGGSVSTLTIQRTQQEDSAVYLCASSLFAGNQETQYFGPGTRLLVL.

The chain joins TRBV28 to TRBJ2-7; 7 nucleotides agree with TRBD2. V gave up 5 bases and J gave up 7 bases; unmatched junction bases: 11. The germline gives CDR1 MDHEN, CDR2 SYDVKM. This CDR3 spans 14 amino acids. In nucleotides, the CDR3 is TGTGCCAGCAGTAAAGGACTAGGGCCCGGTGAGCAGTACTTC. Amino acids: CASSKGLGPGEQYF.

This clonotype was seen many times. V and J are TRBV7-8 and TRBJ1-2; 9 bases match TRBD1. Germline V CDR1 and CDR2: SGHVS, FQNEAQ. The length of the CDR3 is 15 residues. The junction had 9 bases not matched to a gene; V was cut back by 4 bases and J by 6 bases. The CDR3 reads CASSSRDRVQHGYTF. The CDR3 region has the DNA TGTGCCAGCAGCTCCCGGGACAGGGTTCAGCATGGCTACACCTTC.

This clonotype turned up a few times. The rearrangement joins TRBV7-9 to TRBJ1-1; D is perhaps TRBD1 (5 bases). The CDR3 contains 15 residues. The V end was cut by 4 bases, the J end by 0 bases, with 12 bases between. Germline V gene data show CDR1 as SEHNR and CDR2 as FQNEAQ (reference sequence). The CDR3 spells CASSSGTLLNTEAFF. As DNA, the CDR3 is TGTGCCAGCAGCTCCGGGACTCTACTGAACACTGAAGCTTTCTTT.

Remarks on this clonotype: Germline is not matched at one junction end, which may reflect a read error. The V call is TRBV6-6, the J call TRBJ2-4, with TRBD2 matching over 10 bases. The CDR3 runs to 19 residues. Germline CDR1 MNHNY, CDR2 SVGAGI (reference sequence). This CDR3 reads CASSPLLAGVQWTKSIQYF. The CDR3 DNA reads TGTGCCAGCAGCCCCCTCCTAGCGGGAGTGCAATGGACCAAAAGCATTCAGTACTTC.

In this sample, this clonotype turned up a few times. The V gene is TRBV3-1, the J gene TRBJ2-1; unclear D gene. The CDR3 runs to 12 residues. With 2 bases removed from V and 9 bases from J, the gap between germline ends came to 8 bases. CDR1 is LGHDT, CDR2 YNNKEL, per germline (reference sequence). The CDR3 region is CASSQLRGEQFF. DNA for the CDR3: TGTGCCAGCAGCCAACTGAGAGGTGAGCAGTTCTTC.

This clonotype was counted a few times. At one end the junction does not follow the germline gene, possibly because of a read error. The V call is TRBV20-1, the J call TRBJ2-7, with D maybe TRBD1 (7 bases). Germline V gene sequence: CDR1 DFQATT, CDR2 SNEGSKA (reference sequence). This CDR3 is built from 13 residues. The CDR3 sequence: CSARDKGAGEQYF. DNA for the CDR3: TGTAGTGCTAGAGACAAGGGGGCGGGGGAGCAGTACTTC.

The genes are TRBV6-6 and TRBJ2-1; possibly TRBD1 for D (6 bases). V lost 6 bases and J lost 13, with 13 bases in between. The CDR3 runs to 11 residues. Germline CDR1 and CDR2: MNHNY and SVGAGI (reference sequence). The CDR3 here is CASRTGLPQFF. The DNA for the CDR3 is TGTGCCAGCAGGACAGGCCTCCCTCAGTTCTTC.

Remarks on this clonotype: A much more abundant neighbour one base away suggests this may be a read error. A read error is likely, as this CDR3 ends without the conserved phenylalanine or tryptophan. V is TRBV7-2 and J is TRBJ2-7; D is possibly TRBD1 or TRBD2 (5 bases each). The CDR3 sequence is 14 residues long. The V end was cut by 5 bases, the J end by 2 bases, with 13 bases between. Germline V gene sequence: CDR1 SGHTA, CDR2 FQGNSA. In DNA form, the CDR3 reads TGTGCCAGCAGCCCACCGGGACGGACCTACGAGCAGTACTCC. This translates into CASSPPGRTYEQYS.

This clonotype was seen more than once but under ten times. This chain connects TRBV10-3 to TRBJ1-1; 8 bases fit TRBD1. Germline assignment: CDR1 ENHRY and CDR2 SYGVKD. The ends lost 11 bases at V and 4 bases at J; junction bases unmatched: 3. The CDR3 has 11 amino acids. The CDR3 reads CAVTGGTEAFF. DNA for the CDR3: TGTGCCGTAACAGGGGGCACTGAAGCTTTCTTT.

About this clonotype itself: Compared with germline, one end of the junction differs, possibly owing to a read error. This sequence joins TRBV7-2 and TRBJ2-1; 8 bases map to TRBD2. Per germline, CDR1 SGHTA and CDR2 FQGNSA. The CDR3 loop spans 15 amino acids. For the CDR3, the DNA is TGTGCCAGCAGCATAGCGGGAAGCTCCTACAATGAGCAGTTCTTC. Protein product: CASSIAGSSYNEQFF.

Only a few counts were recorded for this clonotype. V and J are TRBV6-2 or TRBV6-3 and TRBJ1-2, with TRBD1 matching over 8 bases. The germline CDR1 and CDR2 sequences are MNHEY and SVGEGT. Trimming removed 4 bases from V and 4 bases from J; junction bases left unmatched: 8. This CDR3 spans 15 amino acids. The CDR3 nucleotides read TGTGCCAGCAGTTCTCAGGGGGCGCGGTCCTATGGCTACACCTTC. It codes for CASSSQGARSYGYTF.

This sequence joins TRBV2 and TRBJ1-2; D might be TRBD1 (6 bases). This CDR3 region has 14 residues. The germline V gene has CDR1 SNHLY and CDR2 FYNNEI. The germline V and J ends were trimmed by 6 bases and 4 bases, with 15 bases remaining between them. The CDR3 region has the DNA TGTGCCAGCAGCGTAGTGGAGGGGGTCTATGGCTACACCTTC. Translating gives CASSVVEGVYGYTF.

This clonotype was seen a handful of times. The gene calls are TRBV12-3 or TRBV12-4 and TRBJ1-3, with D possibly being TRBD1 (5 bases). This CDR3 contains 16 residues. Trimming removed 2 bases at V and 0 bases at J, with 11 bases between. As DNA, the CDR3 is TGTGCCAGCAGTTTACTGGGGCCCGCCTCTGGAAACACCATATATTTT. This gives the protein CASSLLGPASGNTIYF.

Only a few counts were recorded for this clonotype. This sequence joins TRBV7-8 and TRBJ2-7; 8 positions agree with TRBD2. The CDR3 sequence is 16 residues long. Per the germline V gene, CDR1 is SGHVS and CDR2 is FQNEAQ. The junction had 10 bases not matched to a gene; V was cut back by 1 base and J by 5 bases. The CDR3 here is CASSLVLAVTGHEQYF. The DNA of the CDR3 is TGTGCCAGCAGCTTAGTACTAGCGGTCACAGGCCACGAGCAGTACTTC.

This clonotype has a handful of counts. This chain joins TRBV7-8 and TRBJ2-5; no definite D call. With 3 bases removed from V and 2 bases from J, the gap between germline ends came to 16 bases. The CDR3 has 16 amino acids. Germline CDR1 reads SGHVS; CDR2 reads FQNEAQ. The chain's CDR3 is CASSLTLGTPQETQYF. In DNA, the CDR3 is TGTGCCAGCAGCTTGACGTTGGGAACTCCACAAGAGACCCAGTACTTC.

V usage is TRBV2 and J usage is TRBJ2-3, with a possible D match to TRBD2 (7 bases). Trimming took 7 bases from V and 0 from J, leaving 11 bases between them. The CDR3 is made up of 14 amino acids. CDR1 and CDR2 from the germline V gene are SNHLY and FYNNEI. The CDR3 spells CASKGGLSTDTQYF. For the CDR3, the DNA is TGTGCCAGCAAAGGGGGACTAAGCACAGATACGCAGTATTTT.

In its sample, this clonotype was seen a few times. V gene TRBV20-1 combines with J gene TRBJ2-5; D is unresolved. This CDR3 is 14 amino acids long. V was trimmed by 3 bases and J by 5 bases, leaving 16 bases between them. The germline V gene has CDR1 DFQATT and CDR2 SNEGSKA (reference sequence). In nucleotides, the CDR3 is TGCAGTGCTAGGCCGACATCTACCAGTGAGACCCAGTACTTC. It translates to CSARPTSTSETQYF.